What follows is one T cell receptor beta chain and its context. Antigen unknown. The data belong to a study of early T cells in non-severe SARS-CoV-2 infection. Turning to the study itself: Sequencing of bulk RNA from unsorted whole blood was done, without chain pairing. Findings and caveats of the study: Anti-spike CD8 responses were favored in VDJdb matching, and private and CD4 specificities were missed.

The CDR3 length is 17 residues. The V and J ends lost 2 bases and 5 bases respectively, with 19 bases between them. TCRdb re-called the 5' RACE reads with MiXCR, one entry per CDR3 protein. The data contain about 31,000 distinct CDR3 sequences, around 5% of them seen just once; the ten biggest clones take up roughly 22%. This chain uses TRBV12-3 or TRBV12-4 with TRBJ1-5; D possibly corresponds to TRBD1 (6 bases). The source material was whole blood. The source is an adult who was a healthcare worker with PCR-confirmed SARS-CoV-2 infection or an uninfected control (not recorded which). The DNA for the CDR3 is TGTGCCAGCAGTTTAAGGGGGACTTGGAAAAGCGATCAGCCCCAGCATTTT. This encodes CASSLRGTWKSDQPQHF.